The clone carrying this T cell receptor (beta chain) was counted many times. From the RT-PCR reads, TCRdb called clonotypes with MiXCR, one entry per CDR3 protein. There are about 680,000 distinct CDR3 sequences in the sample; 11% to 15% occur only once, and 3% to 4.5% lies in the top ten. The CDR3 extends over 13 amino acids. Trimming removed 2 bases at V and 3 bases at J, with 4 bases between. Germline CDR1 is SGHVS and CDR2 is FQNEAQ. The chain has TRBV7-8 and TRBJ2-2; D remains unclear. Sequenced sample: memory CD4+ T cells from blood. The origin of this receptor is a female donor in good health, serving as a healthy control. Here the CDR3 DNA reads TGTGCCAGCAGCTTAACAGACACCGGGGAGCTGTTTTTT. Translating it yields CASSLTDTGELFF.